This T cell receptor beta chain was recorded in a study of blood T cell repertoires in COVID-19. The overall study: From T cells, B-cell-depleted T cells, or PBMCs came the material, which was cDNA or gDNA.

The age range of participants was roughly 18 to 90 years, with residence in about two dozen US areas. Produced via immunoSEQ multiplex PCR; TCRdb's table is partial and in-frame only. Of 150,000 to 200,000 clones listed, nearly 90% were seen once; the top ten hold 2% to 2.5%. The receptor was derived from a woman in her thirties or forties with acute COVID-19. Sequenced input: PBMCs or T cells enriched from blood (not recorded which).

The CDR3 loop reads CASSLGGGVHTEAFF. The CDR3 DNA reads TGTGCCAGCAGTTTGGGGGGGGGAGTTCACACTGAAGCTTTCTTT. The chain couples TRBV27 to TRBJ1-1, with a possible D match to TRBD1 (5 bases). Germline-derived CDR1 and CDR2 are MNHEY and SMNVEV (reference sequence). The CDR3 covers 15 residues. Trimming took 3 bases from V and 3 from J, leaving 14 bases between them.